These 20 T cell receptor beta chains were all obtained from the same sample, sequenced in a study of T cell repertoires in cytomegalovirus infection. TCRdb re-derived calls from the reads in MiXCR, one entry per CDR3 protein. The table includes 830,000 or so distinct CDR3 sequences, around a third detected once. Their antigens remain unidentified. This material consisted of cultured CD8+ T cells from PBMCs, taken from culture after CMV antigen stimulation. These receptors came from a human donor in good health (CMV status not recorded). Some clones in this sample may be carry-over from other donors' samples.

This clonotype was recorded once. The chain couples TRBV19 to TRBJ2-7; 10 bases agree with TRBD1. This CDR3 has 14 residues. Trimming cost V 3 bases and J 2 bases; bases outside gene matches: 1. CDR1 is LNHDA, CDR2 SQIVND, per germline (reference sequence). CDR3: CASSMGQGPYEQYV. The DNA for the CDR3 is TGTGCCAGTAGTATGGGACAGGGGCCCTACGAGCAGTACGTC.

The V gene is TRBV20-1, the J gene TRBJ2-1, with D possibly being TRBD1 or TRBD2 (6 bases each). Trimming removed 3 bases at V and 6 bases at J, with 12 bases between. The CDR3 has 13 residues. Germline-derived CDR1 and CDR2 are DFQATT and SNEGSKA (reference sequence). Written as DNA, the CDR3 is TGCAGTGCTAGGGGGGGCGTCGGCAATGAGCAGTTCTTC. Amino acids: CSARGGVGNEQFF.

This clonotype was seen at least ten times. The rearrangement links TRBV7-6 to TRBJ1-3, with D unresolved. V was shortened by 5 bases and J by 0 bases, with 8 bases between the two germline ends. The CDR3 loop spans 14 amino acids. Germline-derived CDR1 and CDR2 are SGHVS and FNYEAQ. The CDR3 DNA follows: TGTGCCAGCAGCCCTATGAGCTCTGGAAACACCATATATTTT. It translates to CASSPMSSGNTIYF.

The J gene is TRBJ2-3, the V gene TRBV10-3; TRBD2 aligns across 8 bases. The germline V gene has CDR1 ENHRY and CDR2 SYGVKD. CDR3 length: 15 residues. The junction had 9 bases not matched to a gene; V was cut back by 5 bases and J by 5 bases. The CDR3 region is CAISLSGAPQDTQYF. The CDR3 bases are TGTGCCATCAGTCTTAGCGGGGCCCCACAAGATACGCAGTATTTT.

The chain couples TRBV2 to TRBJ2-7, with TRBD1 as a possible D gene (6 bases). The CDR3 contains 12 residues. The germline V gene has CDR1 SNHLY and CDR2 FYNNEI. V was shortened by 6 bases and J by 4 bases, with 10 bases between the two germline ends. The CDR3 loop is CASRDSFYEQYV. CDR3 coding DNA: TGTGCCAGCAGGGACAGCTTTTACGAGCAGTACGTC.

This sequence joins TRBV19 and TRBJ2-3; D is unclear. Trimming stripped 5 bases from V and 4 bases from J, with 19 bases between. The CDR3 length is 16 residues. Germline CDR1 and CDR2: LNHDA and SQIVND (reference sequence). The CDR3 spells CASSDRSESWPDTQYF. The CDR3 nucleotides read TGTGCCAGTAGTGATCGATCTGAAAGCTGGCCAGATACGCAGTATTTT. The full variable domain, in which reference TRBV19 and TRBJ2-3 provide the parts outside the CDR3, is DGGITQSPKYLFRKEGQNVTLSCEQNLNHDAMYWYRQDPGQGLRLIYYSQIVNDFQKGDIAEGYSVSREKKESFPLTVTSAQKNPTAFYLCASSDRSESWPDTQYFGPGTRLTVL.

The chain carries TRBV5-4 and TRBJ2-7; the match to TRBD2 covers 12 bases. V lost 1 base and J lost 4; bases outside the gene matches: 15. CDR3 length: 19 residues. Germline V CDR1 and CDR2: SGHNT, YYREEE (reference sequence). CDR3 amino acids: CASSLLGTSGFPKRYEQYF. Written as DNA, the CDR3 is TGTGCCAGCAGCTTGCTGGGGACTAGCGGGTTCCCAAAGAGGTACGAGCAGTACTTC.

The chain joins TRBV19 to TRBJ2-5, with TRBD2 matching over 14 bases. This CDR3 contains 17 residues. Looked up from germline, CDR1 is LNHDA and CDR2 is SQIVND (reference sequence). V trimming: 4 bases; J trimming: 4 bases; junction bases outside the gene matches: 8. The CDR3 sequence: CASSTYPGTSGGETQYF. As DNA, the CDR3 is TGTGCCAGTAGTACTTACCCCGGGACTAGCGGGGGAGAGACCCAGTACTTC.

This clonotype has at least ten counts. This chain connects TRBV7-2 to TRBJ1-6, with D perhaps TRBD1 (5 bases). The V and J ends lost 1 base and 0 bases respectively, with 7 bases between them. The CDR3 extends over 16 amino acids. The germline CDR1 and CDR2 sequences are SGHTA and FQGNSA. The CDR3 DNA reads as TGTGCCAGCAGCTTAGATGACAGCTCCTATAATTCACCCCTCCACTTT. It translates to CASSLDDSSYNSPLHF.

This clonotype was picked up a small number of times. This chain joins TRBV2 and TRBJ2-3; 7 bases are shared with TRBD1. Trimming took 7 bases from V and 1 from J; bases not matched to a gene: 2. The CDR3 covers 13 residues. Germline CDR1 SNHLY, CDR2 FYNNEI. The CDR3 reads CASIGQGTDTQYF. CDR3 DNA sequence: TGTGCCAGCATAGGACAGGGCACAGATACGCAGTATTTT.

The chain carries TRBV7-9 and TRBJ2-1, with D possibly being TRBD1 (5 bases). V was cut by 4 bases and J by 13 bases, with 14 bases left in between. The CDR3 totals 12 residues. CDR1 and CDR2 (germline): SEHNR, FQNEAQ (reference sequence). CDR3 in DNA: TGTGCCAGCAGCTCCGGTAGACAGTCCCAGTTCTTC. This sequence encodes CASSSGRQSQFF. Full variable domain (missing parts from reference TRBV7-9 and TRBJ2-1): DTGVSQNPRHKITKRGQNVTFRCDPISEHNRLYWYRQTLGQGPEFLTYFQNEAQLEKSRLLSDRFSAERPKGSFSTLEIQRTEQGDSAMYLCASSSGRQSQFFGPGTRLTVL.

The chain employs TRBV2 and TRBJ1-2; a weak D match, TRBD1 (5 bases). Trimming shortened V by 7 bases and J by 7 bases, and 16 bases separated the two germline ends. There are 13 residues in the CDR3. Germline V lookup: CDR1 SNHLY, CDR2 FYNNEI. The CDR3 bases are TGTGCCAGCATTGACAGATCCTTCGGTGGCTACACCTTC. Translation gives CASIDRSFGGYTF.

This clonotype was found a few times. This CDR3 reads CASQYGVGYTF. For the CDR3, the DNA is TGTGCCAGTCAGTACGGGGTTGGCTACACCTTC. The chain couples TRBV6-1 to TRBJ1-2; D remains unclear. CDR1 and CDR2 (germline): MNHNS, SASEGT. The CDR3 spans 11 residues. V lost 9 bases, J lost 7 bases, and 12 bases lay in between.

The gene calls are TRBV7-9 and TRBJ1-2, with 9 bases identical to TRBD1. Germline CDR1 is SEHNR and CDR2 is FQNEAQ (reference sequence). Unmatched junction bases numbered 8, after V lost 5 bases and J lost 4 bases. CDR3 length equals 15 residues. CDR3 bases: TGTGCCAGCAGCGCGGGACAGGGTTTGGCCTATGGCTACACCTTC. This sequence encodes CASSAGQGLAYGYTF.

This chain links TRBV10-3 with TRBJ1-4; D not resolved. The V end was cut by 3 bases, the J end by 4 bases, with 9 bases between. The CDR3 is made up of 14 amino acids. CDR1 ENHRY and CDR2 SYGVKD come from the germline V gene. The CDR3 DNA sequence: TGTGCCATCAGTGATAACCCCCGTAATGAAAAACTGTTTTTT. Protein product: CAISDNPRNEKLFF.

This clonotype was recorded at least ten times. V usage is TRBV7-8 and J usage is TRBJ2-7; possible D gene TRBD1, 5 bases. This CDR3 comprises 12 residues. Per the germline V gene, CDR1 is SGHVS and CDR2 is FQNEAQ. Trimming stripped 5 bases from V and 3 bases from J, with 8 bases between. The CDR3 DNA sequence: TGTGCCAGCAGCAGCAGGGTCTACGAGCAGTACTTC. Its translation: CASSSRVYEQYF.

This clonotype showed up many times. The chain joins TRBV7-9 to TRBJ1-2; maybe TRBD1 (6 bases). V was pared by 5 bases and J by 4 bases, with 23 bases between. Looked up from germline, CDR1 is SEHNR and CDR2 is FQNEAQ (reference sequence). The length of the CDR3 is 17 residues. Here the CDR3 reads CASSGRQRGQILYGYTF. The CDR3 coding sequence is TGTGCCAGCAGCGGAAGGCAAAGGGGACAAATCCTCTATGGCTACACCTTC. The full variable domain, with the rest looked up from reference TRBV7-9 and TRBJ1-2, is DTGVSQNPRHKITKRGQNVTFRCDPISEHNRLYWYRQTLGQGPEFLTYFQNEAQLEKSRLLSDRFSAERPKGSFSTLEIQRTEQGDSAMYLCASSGRQRGQILYGYTFGSGTRLTVV.

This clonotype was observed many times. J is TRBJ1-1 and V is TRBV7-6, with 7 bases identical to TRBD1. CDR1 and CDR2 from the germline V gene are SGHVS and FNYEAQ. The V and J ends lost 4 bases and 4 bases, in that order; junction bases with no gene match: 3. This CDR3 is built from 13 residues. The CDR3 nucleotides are TGTGCCAGCAGCTGGGACAGCTCCACTGAAGCTTTCTTT. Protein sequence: CASSWDSSTEAFF.

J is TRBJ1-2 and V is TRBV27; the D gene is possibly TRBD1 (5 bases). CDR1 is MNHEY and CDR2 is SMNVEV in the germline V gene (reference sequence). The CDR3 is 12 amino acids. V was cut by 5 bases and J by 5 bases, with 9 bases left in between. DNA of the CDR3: TGTGCCAGCAGTAAGGGACCTTATGGCTACACCTTC. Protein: CASSKGPYGYTF.

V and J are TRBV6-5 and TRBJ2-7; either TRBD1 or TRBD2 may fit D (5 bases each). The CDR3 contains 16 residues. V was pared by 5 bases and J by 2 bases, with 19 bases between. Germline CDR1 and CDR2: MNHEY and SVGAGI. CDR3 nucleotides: TGTGCCAGCAGTCTATACTCCGGGACGATCCCCTACGAGCAGTACTTC. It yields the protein CASSLYSGTIPYEQYF.